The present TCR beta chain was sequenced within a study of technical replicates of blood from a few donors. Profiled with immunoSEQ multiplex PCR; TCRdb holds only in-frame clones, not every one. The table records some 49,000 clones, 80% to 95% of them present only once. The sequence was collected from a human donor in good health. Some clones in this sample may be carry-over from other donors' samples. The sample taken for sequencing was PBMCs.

The CDR3 reads CASSWGGRGYGETQYF. DNA of the CDR3: TGTGCCAGCAGCTGGGGGGGACGGGGGTATGGAGAGACCCAGTACTTC. V and J are TRBV7-2 and TRBJ2-5; 7 bases match TRBD2. Trimming took 4 bases from V and 4 from J; bases not matched to a gene: 12. The CDR3 is 16 residues long. Germline CDR1 is SGHTA and CDR2 is FQGNSA.